This T cell receptor (beta chain) was obtained from a study of identical twins. Overall study results and limits: Abundant beta clonotypes from cord blood had fewer insertions, unlike memory repertoires, which showed none. Conclusions were drawn cross-sectionally by statistical analysis, without following the same donors. Potential partial confounding of zero-insertion analyses by invariant MAIT and iNKT cells was noted.

Germline V CDR1 and CDR2: DFQATT, SNEGSKA (reference sequence). Trimming left V 6 bases short and J 2 bases short, with 8 bases between. The CDR3 runs to 12 residues. Note on this clonotype: Antigen specificity is unknown.

TCRdb re-derived calls from the 5' RACE reads in MiXCR, one entry per CDR3 protein. Among fewer than 450,000 distinct CDR3 sequences listed, 8.5% to 10% were seen once. This TCR was recovered from a woman aged 50 to 65 in good health. The sequencing input was naive T cells sorted from blood. The V gene is TRBV20-1, the J gene TRBJ1-5; D call uncertain. The CDR3 sequence: CSALAGNQPQHF. The CDR3 DNA reads as TGCAGTGCACTGGCGGGCAATCAGCCCCAGCATTTT.